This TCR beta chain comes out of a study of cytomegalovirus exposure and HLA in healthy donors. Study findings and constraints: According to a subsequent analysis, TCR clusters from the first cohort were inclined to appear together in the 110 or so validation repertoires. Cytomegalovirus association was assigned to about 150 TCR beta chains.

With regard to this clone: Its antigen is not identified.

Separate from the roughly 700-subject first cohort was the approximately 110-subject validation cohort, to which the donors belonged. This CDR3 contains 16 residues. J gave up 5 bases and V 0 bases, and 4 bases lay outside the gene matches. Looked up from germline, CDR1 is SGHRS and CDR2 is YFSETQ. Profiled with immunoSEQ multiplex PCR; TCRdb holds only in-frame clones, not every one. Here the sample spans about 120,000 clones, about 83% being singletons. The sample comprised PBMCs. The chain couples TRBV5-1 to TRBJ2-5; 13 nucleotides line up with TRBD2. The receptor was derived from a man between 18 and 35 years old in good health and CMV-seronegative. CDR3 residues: CASSLASLAGGETQYF. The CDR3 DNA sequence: TGCGCCAGCAGCTTGGCGTCACTAGCGGGAGGGGAGACCCAGTACTTC.